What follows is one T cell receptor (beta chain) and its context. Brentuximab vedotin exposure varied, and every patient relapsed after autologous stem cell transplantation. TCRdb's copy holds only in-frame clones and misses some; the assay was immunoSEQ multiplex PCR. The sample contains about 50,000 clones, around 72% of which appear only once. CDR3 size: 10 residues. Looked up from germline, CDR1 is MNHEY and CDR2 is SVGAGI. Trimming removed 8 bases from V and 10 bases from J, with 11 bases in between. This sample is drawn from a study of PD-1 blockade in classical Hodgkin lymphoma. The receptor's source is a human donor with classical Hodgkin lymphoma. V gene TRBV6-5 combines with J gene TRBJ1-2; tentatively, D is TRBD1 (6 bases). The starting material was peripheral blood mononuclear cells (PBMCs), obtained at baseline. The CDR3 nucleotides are TGTGCCAGCGGGGGCCTCCCCTACACCTTC. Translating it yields CASGGLPYTF.